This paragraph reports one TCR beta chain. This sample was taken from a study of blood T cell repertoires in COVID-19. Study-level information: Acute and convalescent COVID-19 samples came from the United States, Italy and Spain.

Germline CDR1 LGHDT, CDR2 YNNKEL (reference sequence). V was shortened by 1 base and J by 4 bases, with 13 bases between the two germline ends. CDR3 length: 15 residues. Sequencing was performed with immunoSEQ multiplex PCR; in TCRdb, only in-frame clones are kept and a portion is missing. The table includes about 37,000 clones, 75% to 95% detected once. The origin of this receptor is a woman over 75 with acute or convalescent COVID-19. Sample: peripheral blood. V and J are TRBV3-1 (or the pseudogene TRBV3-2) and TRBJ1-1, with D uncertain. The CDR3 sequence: CASSQGIGDGTEAFF. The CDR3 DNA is TGTGCCAGCAGCCAAGGCATCGGGGATGGCACTGAAGCTTTCTTT.